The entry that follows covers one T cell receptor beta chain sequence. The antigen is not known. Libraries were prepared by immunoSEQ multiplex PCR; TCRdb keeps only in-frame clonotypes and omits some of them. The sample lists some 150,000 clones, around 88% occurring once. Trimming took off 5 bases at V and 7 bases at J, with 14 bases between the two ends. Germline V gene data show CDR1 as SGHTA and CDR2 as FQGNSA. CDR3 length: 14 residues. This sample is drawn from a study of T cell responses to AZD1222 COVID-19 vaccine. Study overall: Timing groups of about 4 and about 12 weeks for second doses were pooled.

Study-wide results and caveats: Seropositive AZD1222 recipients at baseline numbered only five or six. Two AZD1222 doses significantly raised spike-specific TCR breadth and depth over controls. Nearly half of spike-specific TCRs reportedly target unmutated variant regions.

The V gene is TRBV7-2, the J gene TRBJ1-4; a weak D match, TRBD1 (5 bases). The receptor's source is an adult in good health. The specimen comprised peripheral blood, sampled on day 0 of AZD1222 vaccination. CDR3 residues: CASSPGRAGEKLFF. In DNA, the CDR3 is TGTGCCAGCAGCCCGGGACGGGCGGGTGAAAAACTGTTTTTT.